One sample yielded the 18 T cell receptor beta chains listed below, sequenced in a study of blood T cell repertoires in COVID-19. The assay was immunoSEQ multiplex PCR, and TCRdb's table has in-frame clones only and misses some. The table records fewer than 250,000 clones, about 83% of them present only once. Sequencing was performed on peripheral blood. These receptor sequences come from a woman aged 35 to 49 with active or convalescent COVID-19.

V gene TRBV12-5 combines with J gene TRBJ1-6; weak D call: TRBD1 (6 bases). The germline V gene encodes CDR1 LGHNT and CDR2 FRNRAP. CDR3 length equals 14 residues. V gave up 6 bases and J gave up 5 bases, with 11 bases separating them. In DNA, the CDR3 is TGTGCTAGTGGCCTGCAGGGGCATAATTCACCCCTCCACTTT. Its translation: CASGLQGHNSPLHF.

The V call is TRBV19, the J call TRBJ1-1; 7 nucleotides agree with TRBD1. The length of the CDR3 is 15 residues. The germline V gene encodes CDR1 LNHDA and CDR2 SQIVND (reference sequence). V gave up 1 base and J gave up 10 bases; unmatched junction bases: 12. The CDR3 coding sequence is TGTGCCAGTAGTATAGGTTTGGCGAGAAGGGACAGAGCTTTCTTT. Residues: CASSIGLARRDRAFF.

V is TRBV2 and J is TRBJ1-4; D is possibly TRBD1 (6 bases). This CDR3 region has 14 residues. The V and J ends lost 2 bases and 7 bases respectively, with 11 bases between them. Germline CDR1 is SNHLY and CDR2 is FYNNEI. The chain's CDR3 is CASSEIQGSEKLFF. The CDR3 DNA follows: TGTGCCAGCAGTGAAATACAGGGCAGTGAAAAACTGTTTTTT.

The chain joins TRBV14 to TRBJ2-1; TRBD1 might be the D (6 bases). Germline V gene lookup returns CDR1 SGHDN and CDR2 FVKESK. Trimming shortened V by 4 bases and J by 6 bases, and 16 bases separated the two germline ends. The CDR3 consists of 15 residues. The CDR3 sequence: CASSPLGASSNEQFF. The CDR3 coding sequence is TGTGCCAGCAGCCCCCTGGGGGCTAGCAGCAATGAGCAGTTCTTC.

The CDR3 here is CASSAAGQGGTGELFF. DNA of the CDR3: TGTGCCAGCAGTGCTGCAGGACAGGGGGGCACCGGGGAGCTGTTTTTT. The genes are TRBV25-1 and TRBJ2-2, with 10 positions matching TRBD1. Looked up from germline, CDR1 is MGHDK and CDR2 is SYGVNS. The CDR3 runs to 16 residues. The ends lost 4 bases at V and 4 bases at J; junction bases unmatched: 6.

This sequence joins TRBV9 and TRBJ1-1, with a weak D call TRBD1 (6 bases). This CDR3 has 16 residues. CDR1 SGDLS and CDR2 YYNGEE come from the germline V gene. Trimming stripped 3 bases from V and 8 bases from J, with 23 bases between. CDR3 amino acids: CASSGTKQGPPGEAFF. The CDR3 nucleotides are TGTGCCAGCAGCGGAACCAAACAGGGTCCCCCTGGGGAAGCTTTCTTT.

V is TRBV19 and J is TRBJ2-2, with a possible D match to TRBD1 (6 bases). CDR1 and CDR2 (germline): LNHDA, SQIVND (reference sequence). Trimming shortened V by 5 bases and J by 4 bases, and 11 bases separated the two germline ends. The CDR3 is 14 amino acids. The CDR3 here is CASSLKGVTGELFF. CDR3 nucleotides: TGTGCCAGTAGTTTGAAGGGGGTCACCGGGGAGCTGTTTTTT. Variable domain in full (rest from reference TRBV19 and TRBJ2-2): DGGITQSPKYLFRKEGQNVTLSCEQNLNHDAMYWYRQDPGQGLRLIYYSQIVNDFQKGDIAEGYSVSREKKESFPLTVTSAQKNPTAFYLCASSLKGVTGELFFGEGSRLTVL.

The chain uses TRBV19 and TRBJ1-1; possibly TRBD1 for D (5 bases). V lost 0 bases and J 1 base, leaving 12 bases between the germline ends. This CDR3 is built from 16 residues. Germline CDR1 reads LNHDA; CDR2 reads SQIVND (reference sequence). The chain's CDR3 is CASSIDHGQGNTEAFF. CDR3 nucleotides: TGTGCCAGTAGTATAGATCATGGCCAGGGGAACACTGAAGCTTTCTTT.

In its sample, this clone was seen once. V is TRBV10-1 and J is TRBJ1-1; D gene uncertain. CDR1 is WNHNN and CDR2 is SYGVQD in the germline V gene (reference sequence). V lost 5 bases and J lost 1, with 17 bases in between. This CDR3 region has 16 residues. CDR3 protein: CASSLTEIRRNTEAFF. The CDR3 region has the DNA TGCGCCAGCAGTCTTACCGAAATAAGGAGGAACACTGAAGCTTTCTTT.

The rearrangement links TRBV20-1 to TRBJ2-7, with D possibly matching TRBD2 (6 bases). V was pared by 6 bases and J by 5 bases, with 11 bases between. The CDR3 length is 11 residues. Germline V gene sequence: CDR1 DFQATT, CDR2 SNEGSKA (reference sequence). The CDR3 here is CSAVSGHEQYF. In DNA form, the CDR3 reads TGCAGTGCGGTTAGCGGCCACGAGCAGTACTTC.

The V and J genes are TRBV28 and TRBJ2-2; 8 bases map to TRBD1. The V gene end was trimmed by 7 bases and the J gene end by 6 bases; junction bases not matched to a gene: 10. There are 15 residues in the CDR3. The germline V gene encodes CDR1 MDHEN and CDR2 SYDVKM. CDR3 loop: CASKIGRGLAGELFF. In DNA, the CDR3 is TGTGCCAGCAAGATCGGCAGGGGGCTTGCCGGGGAGCTGTTTTTT.

This clone was seen a few times. The chain carries TRBV3-1 (or the pseudogene TRBV3-2) and TRBJ2-1; 12 nucleotides match TRBD2. The CDR3 length is 19 residues. Germline V gives CDR1 LGHDT, CDR2 YNNKEL (reference sequence). After removal of 4 bases from V and 8 bases from J, the junction contained 18 bases not matched to a gene. The CDR3 DNA follows: TGTGCCAGCAGCCCCCGCTTTGACCCTCTAGCGGGAGGGAGGGATGAGCAGTTCTTC. This encodes CASSPRFDPLAGGRDEQFF.

The V and J genes are TRBV25-1 and TRBJ2-2; 8 bases fit TRBD2. V gave up 6 bases and J gave up 5 bases; unmatched junction bases: 5. This CDR3 has 14 amino acids. In germline, CDR1 is MGHDK, CDR2 SYGVNS. CDR3 bases: TGTGCCAGCAGACTTAGCGGGAAAACCGGGGAGCTGTTTTTT. Translating it yields CASRLSGKTGELFF.

The count of this clone is one. Here the CDR3 DNA reads TGCGCCAGCAGCTTAGGGACTCCCCAGAATGAGCAGTTCTTC. Protein: CASSLGTPQNEQFF. The V gene is TRBV5-1, the J gene TRBJ2-1; D is possibly TRBD2 (6 bases). Trimming removed 2 bases from V and 7 bases from J, with 13 bases in between. The CDR3 sequence is 14 residues long. Germline CDR1 reads SGHRS; CDR2 reads YFSETQ.

This clone was counted at least ten times. V gene TRBV11-3 combines with J gene TRBJ1-2; 9 bases align to TRBD1. From germline, CDR1 is SGHNT and CDR2 YENEEA. J lost 0 bases, V lost 6 bases, and 8 bases had no gene match. CDR3 length equals 16 residues. CDR3 sequence: CASSFGTGTSNYGYTF. CDR3 DNA sequence: TGTGCCAGCAGTTTTGGGACAGGGACATCTAACTATGGCTACACCTTC. The variable domain in full, completed from reference TRBV11-3 and TRBJ1-2, reads EAGVVQSPRYKIIEKKQPVAFWCNPISGHNTLYWYLQNLGQGPELLIRYENEEAVDDSQLPKDRFSAERLKGVDSTLKIQPAELGDSAVYLCASSFGTGTSNYGYTFGSGTRLTVV.

This sequence joins TRBV23-1 and TRBJ1-5, with TRBD1 matching over 7 bases. TRBV23-1 is an open reading frame whose function is uncertain. The CDR3 has 15 residues. Losses at the gene ends were 6 bases for V and 0 bases for J; bases not matched to a gene: 5. The CDR3 loop is CASSLDRSSNQPQHF. The DNA of the CDR3 is TGCGCCAGCAGCCTGGACAGGAGTAGCAATCAGCCCCAGCATTTT.

This clone has just one count. This chain links TRBV9 with TRBJ1-1; TRBD1 matches at 10 bases. This CDR3 has 16 amino acids. Germline CDR1 reads SGDLS; CDR2 reads YYNGEE. Losses at the gene ends were 4 bases for V and 1 base for J; bases not matched to a gene: 7. The CDR3 here is CASSTGTGAGNTEAFF. CDR3 nucleotides: TGTGCCAGCAGCACCGGGACAGGGGCTGGGAACACTGAAGCTTTCTTT.

This sequence joins TRBV29-1 and TRBJ2-4; D is possibly TRBD2 (5 bases). Germline lookup yields CDR1 SQVTM and CDR2 ANQGSEA. Between the trimmed V and J ends, which lost 7 bases and 15 bases, there was a span of 19 bases. CDR3 length: 11 amino acids. CDR3 in DNA: TGCAGCGCCCTAACCGGGAACTTATGGTACTTC. This codes for CSALTGNLWYF.